The clone carrying this TCR beta chain was detected a few times. Its antigen is unknown. The data belong to a study of T cells in Graves' hyperthyroidism and ophthalmopathy. Study-wide findings and caveats: A model of 13 V-J features distinguished ophthalmopathy from stable hyperthyroidism.

The diagnostic basis comprised clinical symptoms, serum thyroxine and TRAb, thyroid ultrasound and orbital computed tomography. Trimming removed 4 bases from V and 2 bases from J; junction bases left unmatched: 7. The CDR3 spans 16 residues. The germline V gene has CDR1 SGHTA and CDR2 FQGNSA. RNA transcripts yielded amplified TCR beta CDR3 regions. A set of HTBI primers served as the primers for a first-round RT-PCR of the TCR CDR3. One entry per CDR3 protein, called by TCRdb with MiXCR from the multiplex PCR reads. Here the sample spans roughly 800,000 distinct CDR3 sequences, about 38% being singletons.

This clonotype was sampled from a man aged 18 to 35 with Graves' hyperthyroidism. Sequenced input: blood. The J gene is TRBJ1-5, the V gene TRBV7-2; 8 bases are a match to TRBD1. The CDR3 loop is CASSSTGQGGNQPQHF. The CDR3 DNA reads as TGTGCCAGCAGCTCTACCGGACAGGGAGGCAATCAGCCCCAGCATTTT.